The rows below give T cell receptor beta chains drawn from one sample of a study of beta chain features in type 1 diabetes. Assay used: immunoSEQ multiplex PCR; TCRdb lists only in-frame clones, some missing. The table lists roughly 70,000 clones, around 49% of them singletons. Sequenced sample: central memory CD4+ T cells from blood. The receptors come from a young man with type 1 diabetes. Each CDR3 is given with its conserved first and last residue. A D gene is named only where the DNA matches it firmly. Clone sizes are given selectively: once, few, many, or a class where the clone is expanded.

clone_size: NA
d_call: TRBD1
v_call: TRBV7-9
j_call: TRBJ1-5
cdr3_nt: TGTGCCAGCAGCTTCTCAGGGGGAGGACAGCCCCAGCATTTT
cdr3_aa: CASSFSGGGQPQHF

clone_size: NA
d_call: NA
v_call: TRBV27
j_call: TRBJ2-1
cdr3_nt: TGTGCCAGCAGATTCGACAGGCTCTCCTACAATGAGCAGTTCTTC
cdr3_aa: CASRFDRLSYNEQFF

clone_size: NA
d_call: NA
v_call: TRBV2
j_call: TRBJ2-2
cdr3_nt: TGTGCCAGCGTGCCGACTGAGTACACCGGGGAGCTGTTTTTT
cdr3_aa: CASVPTEYTGELFF

clone_size: few
d_call: NA
v_call: TRBV7-9
j_call: TRBJ2-3
cdr3_nt: TGTGCCAGCAGCTTATCCGTAGGGGGAACAGATACGCAGTATTTT
cdr3_aa: CASSLSVGGTDTQYF

clone_size: few
d_call: NA
v_call: TRBV9
j_call: TRBJ1-4
cdr3_nt: TGTGCCAGCAGCGTCACCAGCAGGGGTGAAAAACTGTTTTTT
cdr3_aa: CASSVTSRGEKLFF

clone_size: NA
d_call: NA
v_call: TRBV9
j_call: TRBJ1-5
cdr3_nt: TGTGCCAGCAGCGTAGCGGGGGGCAATCAGCCCCAGCATTTT
cdr3_aa: CASSVAGGNQPQHF

clone_size: once
d_call: NA
v_call: TRBV4-1
j_call: TRBJ2-2
cdr3_nt: TGCGCCAGCAGCAACCCGACAGGCTCGAACACCGGGGAGCTGTTTTTT
cdr3_aa: CASSNPTGSNTGELFF

clone_size: NA
d_call: NA
v_call: TRBV6-1
j_call: TRBJ2-7
cdr3_nt: TGTGCCAGCCGTCCGTTCTCCTACGAGCAGTACTTC
cdr3_aa: CASRPFSYEQYF

clone_size: NA
d_call: TRBD2
v_call: TRBV27
j_call: TRBJ2-1
cdr3_nt: TGTGCCAGCAGCCTGGCTGGCGGGAGCCCCAGTGAGCAGTTCTTC
cdr3_aa: CASSLAGGSPSEQFF

clone_size: NA
d_call: NA
v_call: TRBV10-1
j_call: TRBJ1-1
cdr3_nt: TGCGCCAGCAGTGACTACAGGGAGGGGAGGACTGAAGCTTTCTTT
cdr3_aa: CASSDYREGRTEAFF

clone_size: few
d_call: TRBD2
v_call: TRBV19
j_call: TRBJ2-1
cdr3_nt: TGTGCCAGTAGTATCCCGGGAGGGTGGAATGAGCAGTTCTTC
cdr3_aa: CASSIPGGWNEQFF

clone_size: few
d_call: TRBD2
v_call: TRBV5-4
j_call: TRBJ2-7
cdr3_nt: TGTGCCAGCAGCCCTGGGACTAGCGGGCAGTCAGGGCAGTACTTC
cdr3_aa: CASSPGTSGQSGQYF

clone_size: NA
d_call: TRBD2
v_call: TRBV4-1
j_call: TRBJ2-3
cdr3_nt: TGCGCCAGCATGGGACTAGCGGGGGGGCGGGATACGCAGTATTTT
cdr3_aa: CASMGLAGGRDTQYF

clone_size: NA
d_call: NA
v_call: TRBV2
j_call: TRBJ2-1
cdr3_nt: TGTGCCAGCGGCCAGGATGGTAGCTCCTACAATGAGCAGTTCTTC
cdr3_aa: CASGQDGSSYNEQFF

clone_size: few
d_call: NA
v_call: TRBV30
j_call: TRBJ2-7
cdr3_nt: TGTGCCTGGAGTGTAGCAGCGGTCTACGAGCAGTACTTC
cdr3_aa: CAWSVAAVYEQYF

clone_size: few
d_call: TRBD2
v_call: TRBV29-1
j_call: TRBJ2-7
cdr3_nt: TGCAGCGTTCTAGCGGGAGGCTCCTACGAGCAGTACTTC
cdr3_aa: CSVLAGGSYEQYF

clone_size: NA
d_call: TRBD1
v_call: TRBV7-2
j_call: TRBJ2-7
cdr3_nt: TGTGCCAGCAGCCCCCAGGGCAGGGGGCCCGACGAGCAGTACTTC
cdr3_aa: CASSPQGRGPDEQYF

clone_size: few
d_call: TRBD2
v_call: TRBV23-1
j_call: TRBJ2-2
cdr3_nt: TGCGCCAGCAGTCAACCGGGACTAGCGGGGGCGAACACCGGGGAGCTGTTTTTT
cdr3_aa: CASSQPGLAGANTGELFF

clone_size: NA
d_call: TRBD1
v_call: TRBV10-3
j_call: TRBJ2-3
cdr3_nt: TGTGCCATCAGTGAGTCGGACAGGGGGACAGATACGCAGTATTTT
cdr3_aa: CAISESDRGTDTQYF

clone_size: few
d_call: TRBD2
v_call: TRBV7-9
j_call: TRBJ2-5
cdr3_nt: TGTGCCAGCAGCTTATCATTCGGGGGGTACCAAGAGACCCAGTACTTC
cdr3_aa: CASSLSFGGYQETQYF

clone_size: NA
d_call: TRBD1
v_call: TRBV6-1
j_call: TRBJ2-3
cdr3_nt: TGTGCCAGCAGTGACCTCCGGGACAGGAGGTATTTT
cdr3_aa: CASSDLRDRRYF

clone_size: NA
d_call: TRBD1
v_call: TRBV2
j_call: TRBJ1-2
cdr3_nt: TGTGCCAGCACGCCGACAGGGAGGTATGGCTACACCTTC
cdr3_aa: CASTPTGRYGYTF

clone_size: NA
d_call: NA
v_call: TRBV29-1
j_call: TRBJ1-1
cdr3_nt: TGCAGCGCCTTGACAGGACCGAACACTGAAGCTTTCTTT
cdr3_aa: CSALTGPNTEAFF

clone_size: NA
d_call: NA
v_call: TRBV5-5
j_call: TRBJ2-4
cdr3_nt: TGTGCCAGCAGCTTCTCGGGCATTCAGTACTTC
cdr3_aa: CASSFSGIQYF

clone_size: few
d_call: NA
v_call: TRBV6-1
j_call: TRBJ2-5
cdr3_nt: TGTGCCAGCAGTGAAGCGGGCACCCCGCGACAAGAGACCCAGTACTTC
cdr3_aa: CASSEAGTPRQETQYF

clone_size: NA
d_call: NA
v_call: TRBV19
j_call: TRBJ1-1
cdr3_nt: TGTGCCACTGGACAGCAGAGGGACACTGAAGCTTTCTTT
cdr3_aa: CATGQQRDTEAFF

clone_size: NA
d_call: NA
v_call: TRBV2
j_call: TRBJ1-1
cdr3_nt: TGTGCCAGCAGCGGAGTTCTAGTGAACACTGAAGCTTTCTTT
cdr3_aa: CASSGVLVNTEAFF

clone_size: few
d_call: NA
v_call: TRBV10-3
j_call: TRBJ2-5
cdr3_nt: TGTGCCATCGCTCAGGCCCAAGAGACCCAGTACTTC
cdr3_aa: CAIAQAQETQYF

clone_size: NA
d_call: TRBD1
v_call: TRBV10-3
j_call: TRBJ2-7
cdr3_nt: TGTGCCATCAGACTAGACAGGGGCCCCTACGAGCAGTACTTC
cdr3_aa: CAIRLDRGPYEQYF

clone_size: NA
d_call: NA
v_call: TRBV18
j_call: TRBJ2-7
cdr3_nt: TGTGCCAGCTCACCCCCGGACAGCCCGCCCTACGAGCAGTACTTC
cdr3_aa: CASSPPDSPPYEQYF

clone_size: NA
d_call: TRBD2
v_call: TRBV30
j_call: TRBJ2-1
cdr3_nt: TGTGCCTGGAGTGTAGGGCTAGCGGGAGGGAATGAGCAGTTCTTC
cdr3_aa: CAWSVGLAGGNEQFF